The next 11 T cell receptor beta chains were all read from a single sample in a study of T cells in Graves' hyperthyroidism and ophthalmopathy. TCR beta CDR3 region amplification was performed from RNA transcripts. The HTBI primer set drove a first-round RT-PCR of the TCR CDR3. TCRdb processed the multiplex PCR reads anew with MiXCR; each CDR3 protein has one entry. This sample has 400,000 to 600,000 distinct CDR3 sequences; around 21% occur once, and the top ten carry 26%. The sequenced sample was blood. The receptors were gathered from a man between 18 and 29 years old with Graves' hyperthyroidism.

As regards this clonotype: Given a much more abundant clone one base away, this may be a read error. CDR3 in amino acids: CASRLTRGPEAFF. CDR3 DNA: TGTGCCAGTAGACTGACAAGGGGGCCTGAAGCTTTCTTT. The chain recombines TRBV19 with TRBJ1-1, with 7 bases aligning to TRBD1. Germline CDR1 is LNHDA and CDR2 is SQIVND (reference sequence). V gave up 6 bases and J gave up 6 bases; unmatched junction bases: 7. The CDR3 is 13 amino acids.

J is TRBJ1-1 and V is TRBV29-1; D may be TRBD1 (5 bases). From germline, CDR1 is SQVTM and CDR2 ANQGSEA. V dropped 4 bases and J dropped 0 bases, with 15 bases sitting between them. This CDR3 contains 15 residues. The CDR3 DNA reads TGCAGCGTTGCCCTGGACAACAAGATGAACACTGAAGCTTTCTTT. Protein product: CSVALDNKMNTEAFF.

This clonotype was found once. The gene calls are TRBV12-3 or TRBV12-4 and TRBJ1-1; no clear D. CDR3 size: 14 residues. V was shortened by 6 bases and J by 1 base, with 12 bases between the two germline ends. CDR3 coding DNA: TGTGCCAGCAGGTCTCAGACTGAGAACACTGAAGCTTTCTTT. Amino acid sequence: CASRSQTENTEAFF.

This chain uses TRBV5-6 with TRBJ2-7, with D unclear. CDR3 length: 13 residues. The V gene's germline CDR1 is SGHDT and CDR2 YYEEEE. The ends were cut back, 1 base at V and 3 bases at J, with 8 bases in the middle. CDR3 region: CASSLPGNYEQYF. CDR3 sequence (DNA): TGTGCCAGCAGCTTGCCCGGTAACTACGAGCAGTACTTC.

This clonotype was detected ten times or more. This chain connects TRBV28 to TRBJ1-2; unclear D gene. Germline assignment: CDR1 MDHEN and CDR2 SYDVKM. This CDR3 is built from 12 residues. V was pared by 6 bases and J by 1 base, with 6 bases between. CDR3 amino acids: CASSDFNYGYTF. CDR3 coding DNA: TGTGCCAGCAGCGACTTTAACTATGGCTACACCTTC.

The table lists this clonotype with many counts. This CDR3 is CSARDIGTSEETQYF. The DNA for the CDR3 is TGCAGTGCTAGAGATATTGGGACTAGCGAAGAGACCCAGTACTTC. The chain carries TRBV20-1 and TRBJ2-5; TRBD2 matches at 10 bases. With V trimmed by 0 bases and J by 3 bases, 4 bases remained unmatched. CDR1 and CDR2 from the germline V gene are DFQATT and SNEGSKA (reference sequence). The CDR3 is made up of 15 amino acids.

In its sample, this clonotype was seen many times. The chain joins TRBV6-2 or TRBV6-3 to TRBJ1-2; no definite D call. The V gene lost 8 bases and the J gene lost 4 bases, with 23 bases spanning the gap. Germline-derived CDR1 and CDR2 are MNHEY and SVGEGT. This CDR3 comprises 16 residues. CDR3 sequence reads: CASARLGSAVSYGYTF. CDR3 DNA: TGTGCCAGCGCCCGATTGGGGTCAGCGGTTAGCTATGGCTACACCTTC.

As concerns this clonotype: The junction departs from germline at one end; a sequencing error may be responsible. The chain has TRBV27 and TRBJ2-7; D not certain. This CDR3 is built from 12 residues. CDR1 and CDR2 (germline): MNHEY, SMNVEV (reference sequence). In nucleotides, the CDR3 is TGTGCCAGCAGTTTCCCCTCCTACGATCAGTACTTC. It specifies CASSFPSYDQYF.

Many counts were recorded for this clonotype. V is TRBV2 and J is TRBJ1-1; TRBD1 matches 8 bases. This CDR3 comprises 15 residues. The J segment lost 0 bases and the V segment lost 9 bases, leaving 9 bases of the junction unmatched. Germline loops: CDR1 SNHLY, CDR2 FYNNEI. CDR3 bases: TGTGCCAGTTCGCCCCAGGGGGCCCTGAACACTGAAGCTTTCTTT. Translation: CASSPQGALNTEAFF.

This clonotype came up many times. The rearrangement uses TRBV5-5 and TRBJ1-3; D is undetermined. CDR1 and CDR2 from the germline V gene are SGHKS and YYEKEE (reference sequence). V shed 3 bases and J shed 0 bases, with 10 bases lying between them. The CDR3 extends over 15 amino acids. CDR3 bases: TGTGCCAGCAGCTATGGAGGCACCTCTGGAAACACCATATATTTT. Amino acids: CASSYGGTSGNTIYF.

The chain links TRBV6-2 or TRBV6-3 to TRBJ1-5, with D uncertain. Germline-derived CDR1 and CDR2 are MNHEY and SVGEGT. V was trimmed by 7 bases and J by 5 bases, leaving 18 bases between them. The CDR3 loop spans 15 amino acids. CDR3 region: CASTLAPGRYQPQHF. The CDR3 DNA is TGTGCCAGCACCCTGGCCCCTGGTCGTTATCAGCCCCAGCATTTT.